The following is a TCR beta chain sequence with its context. These data are taken from a study of T cells after somatic rescue of genetic block. V gave up 7 bases and J gave up 7 bases, with 14 bases separating them. The CDR3 length is 13 residues. The germline V gene has CDR1 MNHNY and CDR2 SVGAGI (reference sequence). Repertoires were generated with immunoSEQ multiplex PCR, while TCRdb's copy carries only in-frame clones and drops some. The sample holds some 7,000 clones, around 81% seen once. This chain uses TRBV6-6 with TRBJ2-1, with D possibly being TRBD1 (6 bases). Input material: peripheral blood mononuclear cells (PBMCs). The TCR was taken from a boy aged 10-17 years. CDR3 residues: CASNHPGVNEQFF. The CDR3 DNA is TGTGCCAGCAACCACCCAGGGGTAAATGAGCAGTTCTTC.